The clone carrying this T cell receptor beta chain was counted a single time. Its antigen is unidentified. CDR3 length: 15 amino acids. From germline, CDR1 is SGHVS and CDR2 FQNEAQ. V was clipped by 2 bases and J by 0 bases, with 11 bases between them. The sample is drawn from a study of immune evolution from preneoplasia to lung adenocarcinoma. Patients had resection in Japan or China between 2014 and 2017. H&E slides confirmed each diagnosis, reviewed by two pathologists independently. The data were produced by immunoSEQ multiplex PCR, yet TCRdb's version contains in-frame clones alone and is incomplete. Among about 9,000 clones listed, around 85% were seen once. The study's findings and limits: Clonality was highest in normal lung, lower in later-stage lesions apparently.

Sequencing was done on a sample of FFPE minimally invasive lung adenocarcinoma tissue. The chain links TRBV7-8 to TRBJ2-7; possible D gene TRBD1, 6 bases. This TCR came from a person aged 65 to 85 with lung adenocarcinoma. CDR3 sequence: CASSLFQGSSYEQYF. The CDR3 DNA reads as TGTGCCAGCAGCTTATTCCAGGGGAGCTCCTACGAGCAGTACTTC. The full variable domain, its missing parts supplied by reference TRBV7-8 and TRBJ2-7, is GAGVSQSPRYKVAKRGQDVALRCDPISGHVSLFWYQQALGQGPEFLTYFQNEAQLDKSGLPSDRFFAERPEGSVSTLKIQRTQQEDSAVYLCASSLFQGSSYEQYFGPGTRLTVT.